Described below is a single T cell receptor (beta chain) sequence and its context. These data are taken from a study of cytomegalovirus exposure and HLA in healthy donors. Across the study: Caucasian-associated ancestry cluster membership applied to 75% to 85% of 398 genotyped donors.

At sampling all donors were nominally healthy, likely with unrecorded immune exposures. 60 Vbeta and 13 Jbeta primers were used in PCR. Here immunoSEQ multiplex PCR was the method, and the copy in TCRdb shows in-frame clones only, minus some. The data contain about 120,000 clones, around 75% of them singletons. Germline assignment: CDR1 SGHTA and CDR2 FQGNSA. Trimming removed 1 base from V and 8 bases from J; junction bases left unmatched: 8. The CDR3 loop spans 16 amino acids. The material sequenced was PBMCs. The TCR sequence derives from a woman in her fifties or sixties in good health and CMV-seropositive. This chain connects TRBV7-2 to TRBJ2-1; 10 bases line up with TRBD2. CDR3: CASSLGISGRIYEQFF. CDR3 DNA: TGTGCCAGCAGCTTAGGGATTAGCGGGAGGATTTATGAGCAGTTCTTC.